One T cell receptor beta chain is described in this entry. Its antigen is unidentified. V lost 6 bases and J lost 6, with 12 bases in between. The length of the CDR3 is 11 residues. Germline assignment: CDR1 DFQATT and CDR2 SNEGSKA (reference sequence). Using its own MiXCR run on the RT-PCR reads, TCRdb lists one record per CDR3 protein. The table shows about 780,000 distinct CDR3 sequences, with less than 20% occurring only once. The source of the sample is a study of response to subunit inactivated influenza vaccine. The study, taken as a whole, reports: Authors suggested each seasonal influenza vaccination recruits few new T cells.

This chain links TRBV20-1 with TRBJ2-7; D not certain. The sample here was PBMCs from blood, taken approximately 5 days after vaccination. This clonotype was sampled from a man aged 50 to 60 who received an inactivated influenza vaccine. In DNA, the CDR3 is TGCAGTGCGGTAAGAGCTGGCGAGCAGTACTTC. This gives the protein CSAVRAGEQYF.